Listed here are 20 T cell receptor beta chains from one sample, sequenced in a study of OX40 agonist ivuxolimab in advanced cancers. The receptor library was made with the immunoSEQ multiplex PCR assay. TCRdb holds this immuneACCESS table with in-frame rearrangements only. Some clones are missing; in checked studies, unresolved V genes explain under half, and the rest has no known cause. The sample includes tens of thousands of clones, with roughly four fifths observed a single time. The ten top clones hold approximately 5.1% of the sample. The sequenced sample was CD4+ or CD8+ T cells sorted from blood, obtained in a trial of the OX40 agonist ivuxolimab. The receptors here all came from an adult with an advanced solid tumor such as melanoma, head and neck, liver or kidney cancer.

This sequence joins TRBV7-2 and TRBJ2-7; 7 positions match TRBD1. The CDR3 runs to 14 residues. Germline V gene sequence: CDR1 SGHTA, CDR2 FQGNSA. V gave up 5 bases and J gave up 2 bases; unmatched junction bases: 6. CDR3 residues: CASSLLGQAYEQYF. In nucleotides, the CDR3 is TGTGCCAGCAGCCTACTCGGACAGGCCTACGAGCAGTACTTC.

The V call is TRBV11-3, the J call TRBJ1-3; D is unclear. The germline CDR1 and CDR2 sequences are SGHNT and YENEEA. V was pared by 2 bases and J by 8 bases, with 10 bases between. This CDR3 is built from 13 residues. CDR3 nucleotides: TGTGCCAGCAGCTTATCCGGGGTTGACACCATATATTTT. This translates into CASSLSGVDTIYF.

CDR3 sequence: CASTNGGHNQPQHF. CDR3 nucleotides: TGTGCCAGCACAAACGGGGGACATAACCAGCCCCAGCATTTT. This chain connects TRBV18 to TRBJ1-5; possibly TRBD1 for D (6 bases). The CDR3 length is 14 residues. Per germline, CDR1 KGHSH and CDR2 LQKENI. V lost 8 bases to trimming and J lost 7 bases, with 18 bases between them.

The V and J genes are TRBV5-1 and TRBJ2-7; D gene ambiguous. CDR3 length: 12 amino acids. Germline-derived CDR1 and CDR2 are SGHRS and YFSETQ. V was clipped by 4 bases and J by 7 bases, with 12 bases between them. The CDR3 coding sequence is TGCGCCAGCAGCAAAGCCGTGGATGAGCAGTACTTC. The encoded protein is CASSKAVDEQYF.

This clone was found a few times. The V gene is TRBV11-2, the J gene TRBJ1-6, with 7 bases that match TRBD1. The trim removed 7 bases at V and 7 bases at J, leaving 4 bases unmatched. CDR3 length: 13 residues. CDR1 and CDR2 (germline): SGHAT, FQNNGV. CDR3 sequence (DNA): TGTGCCAGCACCCAACAGGGGAATTCACCCCTCCACTTT. This codes for CASTQQGNSPLHF.

Worth noting for this clone: Other DNA sequences from this sample encode an identical CDR3 as well. This rearrangement joins TRBV7-9 to TRBJ2-1, with D maybe TRBD2 (5 bases). The CDR3 spans 15 residues. CDR1 is SEHNR, CDR2 FQNEAQ, per germline (reference sequence). V was pared by 5 bases and J by 1 base, with 12 bases between. The CDR3 nucleotides read TGTGCCAGCAGCCCCCGAGGGAGTTCCTACAATGAGCAGTTCTTC. This codes for CASSPRGSSYNEQFF.

The chain uses TRBV7-8 and TRBJ2-1; D call uncertain. This CDR3 spans 13 amino acids. Germline CDR1 and CDR2: SGHVS and FQNEAQ. The germline V and J ends were trimmed by 2 bases and 6 bases, with 8 bases remaining between them. CDR3 in DNA: TGTGCCAGCAGCTTATCCCGGGTCAATGAGCAGTTCTTC. Translated: CASSLSRVNEQFF. The variable domain in full, completed from reference TRBV7-8 and TRBJ2-1, reads GAGVSQSPRYKVAKRGQDVALRCDPISGHVSLFWYQQALGQGPEFLTYFQNEAQLDKSGLPSDRFFAERPEGSVSTLKIQRTQQEDSAVYLCASSLSRVNEQFFGPGTRLTVL.

This rearrangement joins TRBV4-2 to TRBJ2-6, with TRBD1 identical over 10 bases. Per germline, CDR1 LGHNA and CDR2 YNFKEQ. The CDR3 contains 21 residues. V gave up 4 bases and J gave up 2 bases; unmatched junction bases: 17. CDR3 protein: CASSRQDGQGVALAGANVLTF. In DNA form, the CDR3 reads TGTGCCAGCAGCCGCCAGGATGGACAGGGGGTTGCCTTAGCTGGGGCCAACGTCCTGACTTTC.

This chain uses TRBV20-1 with TRBJ2-1; the D gene could be TRBD1 or TRBD2 (6 bases each). This CDR3 is built from 11 residues. V dropped 3 bases and J dropped 8 bases, with 8 bases sitting between them. The germline V gene has CDR1 DFQATT and CDR2 SNEGSKA (reference sequence). The CDR3: CSARGGDEQFF. The CDR3 coding sequence is TGCAGTGCTAGGGGGGGCGATGAGCAGTTCTTC.

The chain joins TRBV5-6 to TRBJ1-4; tentatively, D is TRBD1 (5 bases). This CDR3 region has 14 residues. V lost 1 base, J lost 5 bases, and 9 bases lay in between. The V gene's germline CDR1 is SGHDT and CDR2 YYEEEE. The CDR3 here is CASSLWGINEKLFF. CDR3 sequence (DNA): TGTGCCAGCAGCTTGTGGGGGATAAATGAAAAACTGTTTTTT.

V and J are TRBV7-9 and TRBJ1-1; 9 bases fit TRBD1. The junction had 5 bases not matched to a gene; V was cut back by 6 bases and J by 9 bases. This CDR3 contains 12 residues. Germline CDR1 reads SEHNR; CDR2 reads FQNEAQ (reference sequence). This chain's CDR3 is CASSSDRGKAFF. DNA for the CDR3: TGTGCCAGCAGTTCCGACAGGGGGAAAGCTTTCTTT.

This chain links TRBV6-6 with TRBJ1-1; D is ambiguous. CDR3 length: 12 amino acids. Trimming pared 2 bases from V and 4 bases from J, leaving 5 bases between. The germline V gene has CDR1 MNHNY and CDR2 SVGAGI (reference sequence). The CDR3 DNA follows: TGTGCCAGCAGTTACGAGGGCACTGAAGCTTTCTTT. It yields the protein CASSYEGTEAFF.

The chain joins TRBV19 to TRBJ2-2, with D perhaps TRBD1 (5 bases). Per germline, CDR1 LNHDA and CDR2 SQIVND (reference sequence). The CDR3 extends over 13 amino acids. V was clipped by 2 bases and J by 4 bases, with 5 bases between them. The CDR3 region is CASSIQGTGELFF. CDR3 sequence (DNA): TGTGCCAGTAGTATACAGGGCACCGGGGAGCTGTTTTTT.

In this sample, this clone turned up many times. CDR3 in amino acids: CASRPRQDEKLFF. As DNA, the CDR3 is TGTGCCAGCAGACCCCGACAGGATGAAAAACTGTTTTTT. The genes are TRBV2 and TRBJ1-4; D is possibly TRBD1 (6 bases). CDR3 length: 13 residues. Germline lookup yields CDR1 SNHLY and CDR2 FYNNEI. The ends were cut back, 6 bases at V and 6 bases at J, with 11 bases in the middle.

CDR3 DNA: TGTGCCAGCAGCAAGGATAACAGAACCTACGAGCAGTACTTC. It codes for CASSKDNRTYEQYF. The V call is TRBV21-1, the J call TRBJ2-7; TRBD1, as called in the table, went unchecked against the DNA. TRBV21-1 is a pseudogene segment. The CDR3 is 14 residues long.

The rearrangement joins TRBV18 to TRBJ2-1, with TRBD2 identical over 14 bases. V dropped 0 bases and J dropped 6; count of bases not matched to a gene: 4. Germline-derived CDR1 and CDR2 are KGHSH and LQKENI. This CDR3 contains 17 residues. The CDR3 nucleotides read TGTGCCAGCTCACCACCGAGGGGGACTAGCGGGAGCAATGAGCAGTTCTTC. This sequence encodes CASSPPRGTSGSNEQFF.

The V call is TRBV19, the J call TRBJ1-4; 10 nucleotides align to TRBD1. CDR1 is LNHDA, CDR2 SQIVND, per germline (reference sequence). This CDR3 region has 18 residues. The ends lost 2 bases at V and 5 bases at J; junction bases unmatched: 11. This chain's CDR3 is CASSIPPGTGVENEKLFF. The CDR3 DNA reads as TGTGCCAGTAGTATACCCCCCGGGACAGGGGTCGAAAATGAAAAACTGTTTTTT. The variable domain in full, with the rest retrieved from reference TRBV19 and TRBJ1-4, is DGGITQSPKYLFRKEGQNVTLSCEQNLNHDAMYWYRQDPGQGLRLIYYSQIVNDFQKGDIAEGYSVSREKKESFPLTVTSAQKNPTAFYLCASSIPPGTGVENEKLFFGSGTQLSVL.

This clone came up many times. The chain employs TRBV27 and TRBJ1-6; D is ambiguous. Trimming cost V 3 bases and J 10 bases, with 4 bases left between them. This CDR3 spans 11 amino acids. Germline V gene data show CDR1 as MNHEY and CDR2 as SMNVEV (reference sequence). CDR3 nucleotides: TGTGCCAGCAGTTTCCCATCACCCCTCCACTTT. This gives the protein CASSFPSPLHF.

V gene TRBV29-1 combines with J gene TRBJ2-5, with D tentatively TRBD1 (7 bases). V lost 7 bases and J lost 4, with 16 bases in between. From germline, CDR1 is SQVTM and CDR2 ANQGSEA. The CDR3 sequence is 13 residues long. The CDR3 coding sequence is TGCAGCGCTGTTCAGGGGGGAGGAGAGACCCAGTACTTC. It specifies CSAVQGGGETQYF.

The genes are TRBV5-1 and TRBJ2-7, with TRBD1 matching 8 bases. CDR1 and CDR2 (germline): SGHRS, YFSETQ. With 1 base clipped from V and 7 bases from J, the junction kept 10 bases outside the gene matches. This CDR3 is built from 15 residues. The DNA of the CDR3 is TGCGCCAGCAGCTTGTTTGCTCAGGGGGCGGTGGAGCAGTACTTC. Residues: CASSLFAQGAVEQYF.